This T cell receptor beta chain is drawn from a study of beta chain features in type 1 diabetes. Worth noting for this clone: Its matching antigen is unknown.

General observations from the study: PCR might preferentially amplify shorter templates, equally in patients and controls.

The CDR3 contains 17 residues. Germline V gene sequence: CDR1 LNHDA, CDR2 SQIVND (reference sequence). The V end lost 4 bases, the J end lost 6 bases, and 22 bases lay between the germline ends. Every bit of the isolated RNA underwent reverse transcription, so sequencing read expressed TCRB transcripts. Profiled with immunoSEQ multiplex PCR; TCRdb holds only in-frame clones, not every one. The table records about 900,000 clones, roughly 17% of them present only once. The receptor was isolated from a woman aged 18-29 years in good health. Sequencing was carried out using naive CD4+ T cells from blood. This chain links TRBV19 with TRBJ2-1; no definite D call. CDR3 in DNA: TGTGCCAGTAGTAGCCCCCGCACCCAGGACCCCCTCAATGAGCAGTTCTTC. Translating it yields CASSSPRTQDPLNEQFF.